Each of the 28 T cell receptor beta chains below was sequenced from the same sample in a study of follicular helper T cells after annual influenza vaccination. Time point given: 2015-2016 season, 7 days after influenza vaccination. Clones were sequenced by immunoSEQ multiplex PCR, and TCRdb holds only the in-frame ones, with some missing. In the table there are about 1,300 clones, around four fifths of which are singletons. Source: CXCR5+ CD38+ circulating T follicular helper cells from blood, taken 7 days after influenza vaccination. This sample's subset: circulating Tfh, non-naive CD4+CXCR5+PD-1+ (ICOS+CD38+ or ICOS-CD38-). The receptors originated from an adult who received the influenza vaccine.

The chain recombines TRBV28 with TRBJ2-5; 8 bases map to TRBD2. The junction had 6 bases not matched to a gene; V was cut back by 2 bases and J by 7 bases. CDR3 size: 14 residues. CDR1 is MDHEN and CDR2 is SYDVKM in the germline V gene. The CDR3 region is CASSLTVAGGTQYF. The CDR3 DNA reads TGTGCCAGCAGTTTAACGGTTGCGGGGGGGACCCAGTACTTC.

The chain joins TRBV10-3 to TRBJ1-5; D unclear. Germline CDR1 reads ENHRY; CDR2 reads SYGVKD. V shed 3 bases and J shed 8 bases, with 8 bases lying between them. CDR3 length: 12 amino acids. The CDR3 region is CAISDMAEPQHF. For the CDR3, the DNA is TGTGCCATCAGTGATATGGCCGAGCCCCAGCATTTT.

This rearrangement joins TRBV4-1 to TRBJ2-5; tentative D call: TRBD2 (5 bases). Per the germline V gene, CDR1 is MGHRA and CDR2 is YSYEKL. V was clipped by 0 bases and J by 3 bases, with 20 bases between them. The CDR3 is 18 residues long. CDR3 in amino acids: CASSQDPPGLNVEETQYF. CDR3 DNA sequence: TGCGCCAGCAGCCAAGATCCCCCCGGACTCAACGTGGAAGAGACCCAGTACTTC.

This chain joins TRBV7-9 and TRBJ1-6; weak D call: TRBD1 (6 bases). The length of the CDR3 is 14 residues. Germline CDR1 SEHNR, CDR2 FQNEAQ (reference sequence). V dropped 11 bases and J dropped 2 bases, with 13 bases sitting between them. The CDR3 DNA reads as TGTGCCGGGTCACAGGGTGCCTATAATTCACCCCTCCACTTT. It translates to CAGSQGAYNSPLHF.

J is TRBJ1-6 and V is TRBV28, with unresolved D. This CDR3 contains 13 residues. Trimming took off 5 bases at V and 7 bases at J, with 9 bases between the two ends. The germline V gene has CDR1 MDHEN and CDR2 SYDVKM. DNA of the CDR3: TGTGCCAGCAGTACTCAACAGAATTCACCCCTCCACTTT. The encoded protein is CASSTQQNSPLHF.

This rearrangement joins TRBV11-2 to TRBJ2-1; 9 bases fit TRBD2. J was trimmed by 8 bases and V by 3 bases; bases with no gene match: 5. The CDR3 totals 14 residues. From germline, CDR1 is SGHAT and CDR2 FQNNGV. CDR3 sequence: CASSFSGGFHEQFF. The CDR3 DNA is TGTGCCAGCAGCTTTAGCGGGGGTTTCCATGAGCAGTTCTTC.

A few counts support this clone. The chain couples TRBV16 to TRBJ1-5; D is unclear. The V end lost 3 bases, the J end lost 5 bases, and 8 bases lay between the germline ends. Germline values: CDR1 KGHSY, CDR2 FQNENV. CDR3 length equals 13 residues. Written as DNA, the CDR3 is TGTGCCAGCAGCCATTCGAGGGATCAGCCCCAGCATTTT. Its protein is CASSHSRDQPQHF.

V gene TRBV19 combines with J gene TRBJ1-1; weak D call: TRBD1 (6 bases). Germline V gene lookup returns CDR1 LNHDA and CDR2 SQIVND (reference sequence). Trimming shortened V by 5 bases and J by 5 bases, and 18 bases separated the two germline ends. The CDR3 runs 15 residues. The CDR3 nucleotides are TGTGCCAGTAGTCTGGCCCAGGGGATCGGGACTGAAGCTTTCTTT. This codes for CASSLAQGIGTEAFF.

A single count supports this clone. The chain links TRBV5-4 to TRBJ1-1; D unclear. There are 13 residues in the CDR3. Trimming left V 1 base short and J 3 bases short, with 7 bases between. Germline V gene sequence: CDR1 SGHNT, CDR2 YYREEE (reference sequence). This CDR3 reads CASSLSSYTEAFF. Written as DNA, the CDR3 is TGTGCCAGCAGCTTGTCCTCCTACACTGAAGCTTTCTTT.

The CDR3 loop reads CASSLGDQHRELFF. The CDR3, as DNA: TGCGCCAGCAGCTTGGGTGACCAACACCGGGAGCTGTTTTTT. The chain employs TRBV5-1 and TRBJ2-2; D not resolved. V lost 0 bases to trimming and J lost 9 bases, with 12 bases between them. Germline V lookup: CDR1 SGHRS, CDR2 YFSETQ. The CDR3 is 14 amino acids.

This clone was seen more than once but under ten times. V is TRBV28 and J is TRBJ1-1, with D hard to call. The length of the CDR3 is 11 residues. Trimming cost V 5 bases and J 10 bases, with 11 bases left between them. The germline V gene has CDR1 MDHEN and CDR2 SYDVKM. The CDR3 protein is CASSLNERAFF. The CDR3 DNA is TGTGCCAGCAGTCTAAATGAGCGAGCTTTCTTT. Full variable domain (remainder filled in from reference TRBV28 and TRBJ1-1): DVKVTQSSRYLVKRTGEKVFLECVQDMDHENMFWYRQDPGLGLRLIYFSYDVKMKEKGDIPEGYSVSREKKERFSLILESASTNQTSMYLCASSLNERAFFGQGTRLTVV.

This clone was observed once. The rearrangement joins TRBV18 to TRBJ2-2; 7 bases are a match to TRBD1. The CDR3 totals 14 residues. CDR1 and CDR2 (germline): KGHSH, LQKENI. J gave up 7 bases and V 4 bases, and 6 bases lay outside the gene matches. CDR3 nucleotides: TGTGCCAGCTCACAACAGGGGATCGACGGGGAGCTGTTTTTT. It specifies CASSQQGIDGELFF.

This chain connects TRBV6-1 to TRBJ1-2, with D unresolved. The germline V gene encodes CDR1 MNHNS and CDR2 SASEGT. This CDR3 comprises 14 residues. V was cut by 5 bases and J by 1 base, with 11 bases left in between. The CDR3 nucleotides are TGTGCCAGCAGTATCAGGACCGATAACTATGGCTACACCTTC. Amino acids: CASSIRTDNYGYTF.

The chain links TRBV7-9 to TRBJ1-2; D unresolved. CDR1 SEHNR and CDR2 FQNEAQ come from the germline V gene (reference sequence). V shed 5 bases and J shed 4 bases, with 23 bases lying between them. The CDR3 totals 17 residues. The CDR3 coding sequence is TGTGCCAGCAGCCTCCTTCTACACCATGGAAAGACCTATGGCTACACCTTC. Translation gives CASSLLLHHGKTYGYTF.

CDR3 loop: CASMMTGLKNIQYF. The CDR3, as DNA: TGTGCCAGCATGATGACAGGGTTGAAAAACATTCAGTACTTC. This sequence joins TRBV2 and TRBJ2-4; 7 bases line up with TRBD1. Germline V gene lookup returns CDR1 SNHLY and CDR2 FYNNEI. This CDR3 spans 14 amino acids. The junction had 7 bases not matched to a gene; V was cut back by 7 bases and J by 4 bases.

Details on this clone: In the same sample, other DNA sequences code for this CDR3. The rearrangement joins TRBV7-2 to TRBJ2-3; TRBD2 matches at 9 bases. The V gene's germline CDR1 is SGHTA and CDR2 FQGNSA. The CDR3 totals 15 residues. Losses at the gene ends were 11 bases for V and 5 bases for J; bases not matched to a gene: 14. Here the CDR3 DNA reads TGTGCCGCCGGGCGGGGCGGGGGGGCTGGAGATACGCAGTATTTT. Translating it yields CAAGRGGGAGDTQYF.

CDR3 sequence reads: CASRELAGSGDTQYF. For the CDR3, the DNA is TGTGCCAGCAGGGAACTAGCGGGGTCAGGGGATACGCAGTATTTT. The chain uses TRBV2 and TRBJ2-3, with 10 bases fitting TRBD2. The CDR3 totals 15 residues. V dropped 6 bases and J dropped 6; count of bases not matched to a gene: 9. Germline-derived CDR1 and CDR2 are SNHLY and FYNNEI.

The chain has TRBV30 and TRBJ2-4; 8 bases fit TRBD2. Per the germline V gene, CDR1 is GTSNPN and CDR2 is SVGIG (reference sequence). Germline trimming cut 3 bases from V and 5 bases from J; bases unmatched to any gene: 9. CDR3 length: 15 residues. CDR3 amino acids: CAWSLTGGLQNIQYF. In DNA, the CDR3 is TGTGCCTGGAGCCTCACGGGGGGGCTCCAAAACATTCAGTACTTC.

The chain employs TRBV28 and TRBJ1-2; D possibly corresponds to TRBD1 (6 bases). Germline lookup yields CDR1 MDHEN and CDR2 SYDVKM. The length of the CDR3 is 21 residues. V lost 1 base, J lost 7 bases, and 34 bases lay in between. CDR3 region: CASSLFLASMMNSGTKTGYTF. Here the CDR3 DNA reads TGTGCCAGCAGTTTATTTCTGGCGAGTATGATGAATTCCGGGACAAAAACTGGCTACACCTTC.

This clone was found a few times. The chain carries TRBV28 and TRBJ2-7, with 8 bases identical to TRBD1. The CDR3 sequence is 14 residues long. V was clipped by 6 bases and J by 7 bases; unmatched bases: 11. The germline CDR1 and CDR2 sequences are MDHEN and SYDVKM. CDR3 protein: CASSADRGSREQYF. CDR3 sequence (DNA): TGTGCCAGCAGCGCAGACAGGGGCTCTCGAGAGCAGTACTTC.

The J gene is TRBJ2-5, the V gene TRBV4-2, with TRBD2 identical over 10 bases. CDR3 length equals 19 residues. Losses at the gene ends were 0 bases for V and 4 bases for J; bases not matched to a gene: 14. CDR1 and CDR2 from the germline V gene are LGHNA and YNFKEQ. In DNA, the CDR3 is TGTGCCAGCAGCCAAGATAGGTTTTTAGGAGCGGGGGGGCCAGAGACCCAGTACTTC. Translation gives CASSQDRFLGAGGPETQYF.

The CDR3 region has the DNA TGTGCCAGCAGCTTGGGGGCGCGGGATGGCACTGAAGCTTTCTTT. Translated: CASSLGARDGTEAFF. The chain employs TRBV5-4 and TRBJ1-1; the D is unclear. Looked up from germline, CDR1 is SGHNT and CDR2 is YYREEE (reference sequence). The CDR3 sequence is 15 residues long. V shed 0 bases and J shed 4 bases, with 13 bases lying between them.

For the CDR3, the DNA is TGCGCCAGCAGCTCCTACTCAGGGGGCAGTGAGCAGTTCTTC. It is translated as CASSSYSGGSEQFF. The genes are TRBV5-1 and TRBJ2-1; 8 positions match TRBD1. CDR3 length equals 14 residues. Per the germline V gene, CDR1 is SGHRS and CDR2 is YFSETQ. With V trimmed by 3 bases and J by 9 bases, 8 bases remained unmatched.

This sequence joins TRBV2 and TRBJ2-7; D gene unclear. Trimming removed 8 bases from V and 0 bases from J, with 11 bases in between. CDR3 length: 13 amino acids. Germline values: CDR1 SNHLY, CDR2 FYNNEI. The CDR3 coding sequence is TGTGCCAGCTCATACCCAGTCTCCTACGAGCAGTACTTC. This translates into CASSYPVSYEQYF.

The chain is built from TRBV9 and TRBJ2-7; D not certain. This CDR3 has 13 amino acids. Germline V gives CDR1 SGDLS, CDR2 YYNGEE. Trimming pared 0 bases from V and 7 bases from J, leaving 11 bases between. CDR3: CASSVGAGWEQYF. In DNA, the CDR3 is TGTGCCAGCAGCGTAGGTGCTGGCTGGGAGCAGTACTTC.

This clone was recorded only once. The CDR3 nucleotides are TGTGCCACCAGCAGAGGGACAGGGGGACAACAAGAGACCCAGTACTTC. Translating it yields CATSRGTGGQQETQYF. The chain links TRBV15 to TRBJ2-5; TRBD1 matches at 10 bases. Germline CDR1 is LNHNV and CDR2 is YYDKDF (reference sequence). The CDR3 length is 16 residues. V dropped 1 base and J dropped 2; count of bases not matched to a gene: 4.

V is TRBV6-5 and J is TRBJ2-7; D is possibly TRBD1 (6 bases). The length of the CDR3 is 15 residues. The V gene lost 0 bases and the J gene lost 1 base, with 10 bases spanning the gap. Germline CDR1 and CDR2: MNHEY and SVGAGI. The CDR3 coding sequence is TGTGCCAGCAGTTACTCGCGGACAGTGTCCTACGAGCAGTACTTC. Encoded protein: CASSYSRTVSYEQYF.

This clone has more than one count but fewer than ten. The chain combines TRBV11-2 with TRBJ2-7, with 8 bases aligning to TRBD2. The CDR3 sequence is 16 residues long. The J segment lost 3 bases and the V segment lost 5 bases, leaving 12 bases of the junction unmatched. Per germline, CDR1 SGHAT and CDR2 FQNNGV. As DNA, the CDR3 is TGTGCCAGCAGCCAAGACGGGCGGGGGGCCAACTACGAGCAGTACTTC. Residues: CASSQDGRGANYEQYF.